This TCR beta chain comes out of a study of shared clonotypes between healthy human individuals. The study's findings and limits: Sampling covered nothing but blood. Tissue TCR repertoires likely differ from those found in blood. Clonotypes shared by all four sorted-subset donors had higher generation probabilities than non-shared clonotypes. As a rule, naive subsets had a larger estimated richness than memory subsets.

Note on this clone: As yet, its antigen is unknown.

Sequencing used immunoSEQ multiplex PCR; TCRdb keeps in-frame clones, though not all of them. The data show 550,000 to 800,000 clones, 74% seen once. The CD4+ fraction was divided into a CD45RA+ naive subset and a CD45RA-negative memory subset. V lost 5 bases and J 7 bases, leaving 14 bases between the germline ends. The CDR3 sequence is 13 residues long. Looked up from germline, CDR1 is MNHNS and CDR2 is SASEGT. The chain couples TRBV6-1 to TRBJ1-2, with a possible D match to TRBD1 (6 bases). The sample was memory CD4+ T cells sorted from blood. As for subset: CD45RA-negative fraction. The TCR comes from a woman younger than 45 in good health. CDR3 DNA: TGTGCCAGCAGTATGACGGGGGCAGGTGGCTACACCTTC. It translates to CASSMTGAGGYTF.